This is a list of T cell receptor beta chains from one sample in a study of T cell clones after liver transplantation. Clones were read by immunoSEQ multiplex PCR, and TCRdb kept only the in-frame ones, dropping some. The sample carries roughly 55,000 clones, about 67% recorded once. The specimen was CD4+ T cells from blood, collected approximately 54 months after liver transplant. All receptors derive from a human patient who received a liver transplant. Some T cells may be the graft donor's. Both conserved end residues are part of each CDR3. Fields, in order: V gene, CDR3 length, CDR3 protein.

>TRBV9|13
CASSVQVNTEAFF
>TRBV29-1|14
CSAEDFSSTDTQYF
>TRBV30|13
CAWSVLVNTEAFF
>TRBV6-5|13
CASGAGERGTQYF
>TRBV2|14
CASRDRGMNTEAFF
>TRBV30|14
CAWSSQGPEEKLFF
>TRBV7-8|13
CASSLDSYYEQYF
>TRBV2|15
CASSERQPANSPLHF
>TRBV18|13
CASSPNRANEQFF
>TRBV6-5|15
CASSYWTVQHSPLHF
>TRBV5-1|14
CASSPLQGATEAFF
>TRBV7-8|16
CASSLANGAPTGELFF
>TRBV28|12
CASSSPQGRAFF
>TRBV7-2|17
CASSFPEAPEANEKLFF
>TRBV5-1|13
CASSLAGTGELFF
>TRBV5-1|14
CASSLTTGNRELFF
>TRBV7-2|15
CASSLSSGISYEQYF
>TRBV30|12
CAWSVQGETQYF
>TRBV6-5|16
CASSLGGTGSTDTQYF
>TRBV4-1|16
CASRDSARGPNTEAFF
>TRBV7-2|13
CASSFTGGSEQYF
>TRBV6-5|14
CASSYSDRGYEQFF
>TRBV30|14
CAWSLLDSSYEQYF
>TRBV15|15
CATSRDYQGLYEQYF
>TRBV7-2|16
CASSLGAGRNTGELFF